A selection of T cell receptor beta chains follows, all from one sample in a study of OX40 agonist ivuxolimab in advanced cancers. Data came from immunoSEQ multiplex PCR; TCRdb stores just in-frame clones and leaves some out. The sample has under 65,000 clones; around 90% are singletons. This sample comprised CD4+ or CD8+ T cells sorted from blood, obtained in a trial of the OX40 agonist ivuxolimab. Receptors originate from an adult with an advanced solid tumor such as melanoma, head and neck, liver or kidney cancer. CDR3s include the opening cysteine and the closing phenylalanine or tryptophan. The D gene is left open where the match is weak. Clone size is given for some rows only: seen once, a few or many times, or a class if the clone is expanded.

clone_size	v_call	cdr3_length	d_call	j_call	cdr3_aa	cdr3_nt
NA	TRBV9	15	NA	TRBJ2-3	CASSPTSPRTDTQYF	TGTGCCAGCAGCCCGACTTCCCCACGCACAGATACGCAGTATTTT
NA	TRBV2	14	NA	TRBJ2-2	CASSVRQNTGELFF	TGTGCCAGCAGTGTGAGGCAGAACACCGGGGAGCTGTTTTTT
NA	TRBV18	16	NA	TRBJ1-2	CASSPPSGGGNYGYTF	TGTGCCAGCTCACCACCGTCCGGGGGTGGTAACTATGGCTACACCTTC
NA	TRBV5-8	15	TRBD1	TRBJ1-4	CASSLQGAGGEKLFF	TGTGCCAGCAGCTTGCAGGGGGCCGGAGGTGAAAAACTGTTTTTT
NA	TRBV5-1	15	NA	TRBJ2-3	CASSLGDASTDTQYF	TGCGCCAGCAGCTTGGGGGACGCCAGCACAGATACGCAGTATTTT
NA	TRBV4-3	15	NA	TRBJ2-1	CASSQLDRTYNEQFF	TGCGCCAGCAGCCAACTCGACAGAACCTACAATGAGCAGTTCTTC
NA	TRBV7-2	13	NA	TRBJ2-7	CASSLNSLAEQYF	TGTGCCAGCAGCTTAAATTCTCTCGCCGAGCAGTACTTC
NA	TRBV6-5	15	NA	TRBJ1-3	CASRPGRISGNTIYF	TGTGCCAGCAGACCCGGACGGATCTCTGGAAACACCATATATTTT
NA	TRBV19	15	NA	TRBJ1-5	CASSISQLSNQPQHF	TGTGCCAGTAGTATTTCCCAGCTTAGCAATCAGCCCCAGCATTTT
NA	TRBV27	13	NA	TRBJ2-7	CASSLAGAYEQYF	TGTGCCAGCAGTTTAGCCGGTGCCTACGAGCAGTACTTC
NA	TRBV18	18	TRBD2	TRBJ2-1	CASSPPGLAGGSYNEQFF	TGTGCCAGCTCACCACCGGGGTTAGCGGGAGGTTCCTACAATGAGCAGTTCTTC
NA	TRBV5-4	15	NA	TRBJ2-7	CASSRSGTSSYEQYF	TGTGCCAGCAGCCGTAGCGGAACCAGCTCCTACGAGCAGTACTTC
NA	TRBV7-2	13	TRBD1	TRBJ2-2	CASSPRTGVELFF	TGTGCCAGCAGCCCTCGGACAGGGGTGGAGCTGTTTTTT
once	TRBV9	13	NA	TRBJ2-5	CASSVARDETQYF	TGTGCCAGCAGCGTAGCCAGGGATGAGACCCAGTACTTC
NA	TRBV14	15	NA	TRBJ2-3	CASSQENAITDTQYF	TGTGCCAGCAGCCAAGAGAATGCTATCACAGATACGCAGTATTTT
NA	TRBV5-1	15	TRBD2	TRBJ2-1	CASSLGLAVYNEQFF	TGCGCCAGCAGCTTGGGGCTAGCGGTTTACAATGAGCAGTTCTTC
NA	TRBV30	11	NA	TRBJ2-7	CAWSDPYEQYF	TGTGCCTGGAGCGATCCCTACGAGCAGTACTTC
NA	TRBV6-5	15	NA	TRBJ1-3	CASSYLRSSGNTIYF	TGTGCCAGCAGTTACCTTCGTTCATCTGGAAACACCATATATTTT
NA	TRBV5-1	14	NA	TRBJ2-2	CASSFGQNTGELFF	TGCGCCAGCAGCTTTGGGCAAAACACCGGGGAGCTGTTTTTT
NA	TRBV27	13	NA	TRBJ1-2	CASSRLQGHGYTF	TGTGCCAGCAGCAGACTACAGGGTCATGGCTACACCTTC
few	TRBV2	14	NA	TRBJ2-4	CASSVEKEGGKLYF	TGTGCCAGCAGTGTCGAGAAAGAGGGCGGGAAGCTTTACTTC
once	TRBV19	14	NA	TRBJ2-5	CASSKGFRWETQYF	TGTGCCAGTAGTAAGGGGTTTCGTTGGGAGACCCAGTACTTC
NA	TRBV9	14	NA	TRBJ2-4	CASSPTMIRDIQYF	TGTGCCAGCAGCCCAACCATGATCAGGGACATTCAGTACTTC
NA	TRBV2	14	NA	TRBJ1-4	CASSRDGENEKLFF	TGTGCCAGCAGCAGGGACGGGGAGAATGAAAAACTGTTTTTT
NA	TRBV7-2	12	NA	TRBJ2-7	CASSLGAYQQYF	TGTGCCAGCAGCTTAGGGGCCTACCAGCAGTACTTC